This TCR beta chain was recorded in a study of blood T cell repertoires in COVID-19. Seattle patient enrollment occurred during active infection, with longitudinal follow-up thereafter. Clones were sequenced by immunoSEQ multiplex PCR, and TCRdb holds only the in-frame ones, with some missing. The table has about 300,000 clones, roughly 91% seen once; the top ten hold 1.8%. CDR1 ENHRY and CDR2 SYGVKD come from the germline V gene. The CDR3 is made up of 12 amino acids. V was shortened by 11 bases and J by 6 bases, with 14 bases between the two germline ends. This clone was picked up a small number of times.

Sequencing used peripheral blood. The V call is TRBV10-3, the J call TRBJ2-1; tentative D call: TRBD1 (5 bases). This clonotype was obtained from a woman aged 25 to 45 with COVID-19, enrolled during active disease. As DNA, the CDR3 is TGTGCCCTCGGACACCCAGGCAATGAGCAGTTCTTC. It encodes CALGHPGNEQFF.